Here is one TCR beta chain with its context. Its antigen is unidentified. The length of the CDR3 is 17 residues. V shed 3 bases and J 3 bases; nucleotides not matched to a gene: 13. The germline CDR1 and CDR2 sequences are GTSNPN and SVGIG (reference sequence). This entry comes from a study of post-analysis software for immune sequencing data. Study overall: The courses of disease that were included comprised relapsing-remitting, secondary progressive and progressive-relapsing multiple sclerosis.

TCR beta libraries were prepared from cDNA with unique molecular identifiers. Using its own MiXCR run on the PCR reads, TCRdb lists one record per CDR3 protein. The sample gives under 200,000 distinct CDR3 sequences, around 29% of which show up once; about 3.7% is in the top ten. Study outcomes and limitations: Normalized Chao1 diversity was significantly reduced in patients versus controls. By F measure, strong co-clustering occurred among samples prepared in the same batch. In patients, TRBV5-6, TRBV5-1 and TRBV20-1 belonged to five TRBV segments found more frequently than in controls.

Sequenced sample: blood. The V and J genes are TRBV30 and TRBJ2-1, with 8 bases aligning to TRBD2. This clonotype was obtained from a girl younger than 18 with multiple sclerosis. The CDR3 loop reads CAWRGTSGGANYNEQFF. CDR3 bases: TGTGCCTGGAGAGGGACTAGTGGGGGGGCGAACTACAATGAGCAGTTCTTC.